Below, 8 T cell receptor beta chains from the same sample are listed, as sequenced in a study of blood T cells in healthy people across ages. Next came a second PCR, run for about 6 to 11 cycles, which used a sample-barcoded 5' primer along with a J-beta primer mix. Via MiXCR, TCRdb re-called the 5' RACE reads, giving one row per CDR3 protein. Among about 1.1 million distinct CDR3 sequences, around two fifths were seen once, and the ten largest hold 10% to 15%. Sequencing used blood. The receptors were sampled from a man between 18 and 35 years old in good health.

In its sample, this clonotype was seen many times. The V call is TRBV6-2 or TRBV6-3, the J call TRBJ2-1; 13 nucleotides match TRBD2. V was pared by 2 bases and J by 3 bases, with 4 bases of the junction left unmatched. The CDR3 length is 17 residues. In germline, CDR1 is MNHEY, CDR2 SVGEGT. CDR3 sequence reads: CASSYPGLAGVYNEQFF. DNA of the CDR3: TGTGCCAGCAGTTACCCCGGACTAGCGGGGGTCTACAATGAGCAGTTCTTC.

This clonotype appeared many times. The gene calls are TRBV5-1 and TRBJ2-1; 9 positions agree with TRBD1. The CDR3 has 15 amino acids. After removal of 4 bases from V and 6 bases from J, the junction contained 8 bases not matched to a gene. CDR1 and CDR2 (germline): SGHRS, YFSETQ. The CDR3 DNA sequence: TGCGCCAGCAGCCTCCGGACAGGGGAGGTCAATGAGCAGTTCTTC. Translated, it gives CASSLRTGEVNEQFF.

The table lists this clonotype with many counts. The chain employs TRBV14 and TRBJ2-3, with D possibly being TRBD2 (6 bases). Germline V gives CDR1 SGHDN, CDR2 FVKESK. CDR3 length: 15 amino acids. Trimming pared 1 base from V and 3 bases from J, leaving 11 bases between. The CDR3 region is CASSQGVGRTDTQYF. The CDR3 DNA sequence: TGTGCCAGCAGCCAAGGGGTAGGGAGGACAGATACGCAGTATTTT.

This clonotype was observed a few times. The chain recombines TRBV5-6 with TRBJ1-2; 10 positions match TRBD1. Per the germline V gene, CDR1 is SGHDT and CDR2 is YYEEEE. Losses at the gene ends were 0 bases for V and 7 bases for J; bases not matched to a gene: 6. CDR3 length: 15 amino acids. Here the CDR3 reads CASSLAGTGDPGYTF. The CDR3 nucleotides are TGTGCCAGCAGCTTGGCAGGGACAGGGGATCCTGGCTACACCTTC. Drawing the rest from reference TRBV5-6 and TRBJ1-2, the complete variable domain is DAGVTQSPTHLIKTRGQQVTLRCSPKSGHDTVSWYQQALGQGPQFIFQYYEEEERQRGNFPDRFSGHQFPNYSSELNVNALLLGDSALYLCASSLAGTGDPGYTFGSGTRLTVV.

This clonotype was seen only a few times. The CDR3 reads CASNKRQSSYNEQFF. CDR3 in DNA: TGTGCCAGCAACAAGAGGCAGAGCTCCTACAATGAGCAGTTCTTC. The J gene is TRBJ2-1, the V gene TRBV6-2 or TRBV6-3; D is undetermined. Germline-derived CDR1 and CDR2 are MNHEY and SVGEGT. The CDR3 has 15 amino acids. V was trimmed by 7 bases and J by 0 bases, leaving 13 bases between them.

This clonotype was observed a few times. J is TRBJ2-1 and V is TRBV20-1, with D possibly being TRBD1 (5 bases). CDR3 length: 15 residues. Germline assignment: CDR1 DFQATT and CDR2 SNEGSKA (reference sequence). Trimming removed 0 bases from V and 4 bases from J, with 13 bases in between. The CDR3: CSARDRGASYNEQFF. CDR3 in DNA: TGCAGTGCTAGAGATAGGGGCGCCTCATACAATGAGCAGTTCTTC.

The V and J genes are TRBV7-6 and TRBJ2-1; the D gene is possibly TRBD1 (6 bases). Germline loops: CDR1 SGHVS, CDR2 FNYEAQ. The CDR3 covers 14 residues. V gave up 1 base and J gave up 7 bases, with 11 bases separating them. The CDR3, as DNA: TGTGCCAGCAGCTTAGAGGCAGGGGTAAATGAGCAGTTCTTC. Encoded protein: CASSLEAGVNEQFF. The variable domain in full, completed from reference TRBV7-6 and TRBJ2-1, reads GAGVSQSPRYKVTKRGQDVALRCDPISGHVSLYWYRQALGQGPEFLTYFNYEAQQDKSGLPNDRFSAERPEGSISTLTIQRTEQRDSAMYRCASSLEAGVNEQFFGPGTRLTVL.

V gene TRBV7-2 combines with J gene TRBJ2-5, with a weak D call TRBD1 (5 bases). The DNA end is more similar to TRBJ2-7, so the J call may be wrong. The germline V gene has CDR1 SGHTA and CDR2 FQGNSA. The CDR3 length is 14 residues. The DNA for the CDR3 is TGTGCCAGCAGCTACCAGGGCGGAAACTACGAGCAGTACTTC. This encodes CASSYQGGNYEQYF.